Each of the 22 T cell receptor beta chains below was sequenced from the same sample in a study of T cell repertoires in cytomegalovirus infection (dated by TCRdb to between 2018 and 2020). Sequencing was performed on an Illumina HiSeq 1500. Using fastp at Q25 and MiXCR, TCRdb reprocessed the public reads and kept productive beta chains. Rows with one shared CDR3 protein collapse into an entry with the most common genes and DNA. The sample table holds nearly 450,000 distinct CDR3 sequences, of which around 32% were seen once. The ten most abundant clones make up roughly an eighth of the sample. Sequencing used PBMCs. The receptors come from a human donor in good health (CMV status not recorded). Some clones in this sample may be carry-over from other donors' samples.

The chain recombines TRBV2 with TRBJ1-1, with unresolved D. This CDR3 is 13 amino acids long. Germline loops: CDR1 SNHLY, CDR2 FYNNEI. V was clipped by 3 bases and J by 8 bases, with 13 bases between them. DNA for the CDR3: TGTGCCAGCAGTGATCGTTGGTGGCTCGAAGCTTTCTTT. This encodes CASSDRWWLEAFF.

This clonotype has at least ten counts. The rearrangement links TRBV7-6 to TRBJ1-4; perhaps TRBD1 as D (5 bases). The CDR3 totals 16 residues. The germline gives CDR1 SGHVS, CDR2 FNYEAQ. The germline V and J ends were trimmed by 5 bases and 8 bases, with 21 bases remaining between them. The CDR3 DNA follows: TGTGCCAGCAGCCCAGGGCTCCGGGACTGGGGCGAAAAACTGTTTTTT. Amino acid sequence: CASSPGLRDWGEKLFF.

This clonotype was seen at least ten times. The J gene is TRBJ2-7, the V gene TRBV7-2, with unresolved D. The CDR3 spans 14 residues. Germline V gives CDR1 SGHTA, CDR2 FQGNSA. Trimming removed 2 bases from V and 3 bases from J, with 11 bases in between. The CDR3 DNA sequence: TGTGCCAGCAGCTTATACGGCAATCTCTACGAGCAGTACTTC. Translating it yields CASSLYGNLYEQYF.

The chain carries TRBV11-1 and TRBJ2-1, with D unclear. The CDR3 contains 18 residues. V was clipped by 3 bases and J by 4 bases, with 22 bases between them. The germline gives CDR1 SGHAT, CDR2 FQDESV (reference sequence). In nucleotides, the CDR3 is TGTGCCAGCAGCTTTGGTAGATCAGCAACGAGATTGTACAATGAGCAGTTCTTC. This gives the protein CASSFGRSATRLYNEQFF.

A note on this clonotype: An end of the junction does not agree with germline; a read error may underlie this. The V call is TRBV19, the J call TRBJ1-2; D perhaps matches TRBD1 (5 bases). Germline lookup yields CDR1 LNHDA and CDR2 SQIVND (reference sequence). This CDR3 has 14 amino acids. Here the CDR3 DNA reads TGTGCCATTAGTACGGACACGGAGAGGGGTGGCTACACCTTC. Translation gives CAISTDTERGGYTF.

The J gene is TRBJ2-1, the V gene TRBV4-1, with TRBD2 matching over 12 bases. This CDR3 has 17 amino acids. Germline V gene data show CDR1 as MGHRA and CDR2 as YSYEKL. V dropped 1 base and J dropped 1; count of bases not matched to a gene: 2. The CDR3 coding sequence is TGCGCCAGCAGCCAAGGCACTAGCGGGGGGTCCTACAATGAGCAGTTCTTC. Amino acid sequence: CASSQGTSGGSYNEQFF.

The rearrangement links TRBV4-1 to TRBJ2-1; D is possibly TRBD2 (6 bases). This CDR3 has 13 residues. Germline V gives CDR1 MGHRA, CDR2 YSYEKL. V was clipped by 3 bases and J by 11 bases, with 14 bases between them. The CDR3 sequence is CASSQMGRGQQFF. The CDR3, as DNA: TGCGCCAGCAGCCAGATGGGGCGGGGCCAGCAGTTCTTC.

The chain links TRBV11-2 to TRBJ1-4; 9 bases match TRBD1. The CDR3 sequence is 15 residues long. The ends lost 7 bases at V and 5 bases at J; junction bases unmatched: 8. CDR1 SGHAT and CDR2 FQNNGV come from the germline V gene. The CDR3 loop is CASISDRGKNEKLFF. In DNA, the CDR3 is TGTGCCAGCATCTCGGACAGGGGAAAAAATGAAAAACTGTTTTTT.

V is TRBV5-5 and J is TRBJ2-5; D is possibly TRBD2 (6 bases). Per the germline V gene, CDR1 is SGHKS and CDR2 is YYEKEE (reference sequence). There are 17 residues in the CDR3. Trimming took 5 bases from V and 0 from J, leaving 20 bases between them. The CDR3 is CASSIGGLRSDQETQYF. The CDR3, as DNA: TGTGCCAGCAGTATTGGAGGGCTCAGGTCCGACCAAGAGACCCAGTACTTC.

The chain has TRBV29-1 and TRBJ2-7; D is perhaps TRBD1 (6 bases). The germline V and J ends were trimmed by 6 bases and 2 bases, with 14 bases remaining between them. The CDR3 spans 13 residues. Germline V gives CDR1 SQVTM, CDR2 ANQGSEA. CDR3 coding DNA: TGCAGCGTCAAAGGGGGTCAGACCTACGAGCAGTACTTC. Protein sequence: CSVKGGQTYEQYF.

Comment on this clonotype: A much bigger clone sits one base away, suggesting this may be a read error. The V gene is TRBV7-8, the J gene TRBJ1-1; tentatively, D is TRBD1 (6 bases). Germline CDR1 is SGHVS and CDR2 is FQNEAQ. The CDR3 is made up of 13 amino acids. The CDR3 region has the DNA TGTTCCAGCAGCCGGGACACGAACACTGAAGCTTTCTTT. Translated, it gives CSSSRDTNTEAFF.

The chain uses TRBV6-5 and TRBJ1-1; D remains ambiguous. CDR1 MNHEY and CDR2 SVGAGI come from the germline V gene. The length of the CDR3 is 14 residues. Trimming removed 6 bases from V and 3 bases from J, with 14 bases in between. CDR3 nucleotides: TGTGCCAGCAGGCCTCGACAAAGTCACACTGAAGCTTTCTTT. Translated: CASRPRQSHTEAFF.

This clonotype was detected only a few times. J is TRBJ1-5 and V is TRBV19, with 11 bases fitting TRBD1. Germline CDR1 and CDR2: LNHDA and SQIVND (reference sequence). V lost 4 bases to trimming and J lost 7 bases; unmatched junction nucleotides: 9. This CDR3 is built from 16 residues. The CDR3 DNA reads TGTGCCAGTAGTAAGGCGGGACAGGGGGTGCGACAGCCCCAGCATTTT. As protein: CASSKAGQGVRQPQHF.

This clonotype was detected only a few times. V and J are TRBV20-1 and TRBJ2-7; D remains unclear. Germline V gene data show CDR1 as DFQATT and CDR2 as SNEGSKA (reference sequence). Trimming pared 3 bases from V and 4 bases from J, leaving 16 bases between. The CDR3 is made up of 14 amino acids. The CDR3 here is CSASKLTVEYEQYF. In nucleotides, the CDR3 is TGCAGTGCTAGCAAACTTACCGTTGAATACGAGCAGTACTTC.

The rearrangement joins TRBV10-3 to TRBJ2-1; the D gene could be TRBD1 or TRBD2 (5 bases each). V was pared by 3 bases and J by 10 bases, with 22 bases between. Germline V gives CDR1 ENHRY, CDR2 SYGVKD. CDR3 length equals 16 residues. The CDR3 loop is CAISESGTLRKGEQFF. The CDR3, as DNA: TGTGCCATCAGTGAATCCGGGACCCTAAGGAAGGGGGAGCAGTTCTTC.

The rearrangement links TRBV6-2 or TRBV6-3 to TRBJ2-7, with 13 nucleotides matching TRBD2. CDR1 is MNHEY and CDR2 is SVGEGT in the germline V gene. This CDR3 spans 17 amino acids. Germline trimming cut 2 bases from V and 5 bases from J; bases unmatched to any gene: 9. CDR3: CASSYPLRLAGGNEQYF. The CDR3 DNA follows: TGTGCCAGCAGTTACCCCTTGCGACTAGCGGGGGGTAACGAGCAGTACTTC.

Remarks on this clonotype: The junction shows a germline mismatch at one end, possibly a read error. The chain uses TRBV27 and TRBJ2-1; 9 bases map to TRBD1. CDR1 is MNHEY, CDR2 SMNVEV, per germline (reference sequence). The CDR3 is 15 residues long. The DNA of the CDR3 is TGTGCCAGCAGTTGGGACAGGGAGGAGGACAATGAGCAGCTCTTC. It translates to CASSWDREEDNEQLF.

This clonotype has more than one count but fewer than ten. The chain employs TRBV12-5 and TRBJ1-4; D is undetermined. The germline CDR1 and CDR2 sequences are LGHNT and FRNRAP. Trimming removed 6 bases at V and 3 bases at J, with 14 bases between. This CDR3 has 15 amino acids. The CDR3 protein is CASGPVPEPNEKLFF. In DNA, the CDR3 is TGTGCTAGTGGCCCGGTTCCCGAACCTAATGAAAAACTGTTTTTT.

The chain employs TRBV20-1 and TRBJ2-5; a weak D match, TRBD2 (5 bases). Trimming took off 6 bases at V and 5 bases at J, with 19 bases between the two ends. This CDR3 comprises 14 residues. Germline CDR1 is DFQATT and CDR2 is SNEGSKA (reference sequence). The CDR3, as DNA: TGCAGTGCCCCGATGGGCCCGACGGGGGAGACCCAGTACTTC. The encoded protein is CSAPMGPTGETQYF.

The CDR3 DNA follows: TGTGCCAGGAGCACGCACGGCGGGTGCGGACTGAATGTCTACACCTTC. This translates into CARSTHGGCGLNVYTF. The chain is built from TRBV7-2 and TRBJ1-2; unclear D gene. V dropped 9 bases and J dropped 10 bases, with 30 bases sitting between them. Germline CDR1 SGHTA, CDR2 FQGNSA. The CDR3 extends over 16 amino acids.

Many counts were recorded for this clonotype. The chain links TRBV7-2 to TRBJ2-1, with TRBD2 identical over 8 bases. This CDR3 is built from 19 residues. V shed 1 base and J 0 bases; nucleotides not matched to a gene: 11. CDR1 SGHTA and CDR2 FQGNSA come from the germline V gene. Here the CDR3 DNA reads TGTGCCAGCAGCTTAGTTCCGTTCGCGGGGGGTATCTCCTACAATGAGCAGTTCTTC. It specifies CASSLVPFAGGISYNEQFF.

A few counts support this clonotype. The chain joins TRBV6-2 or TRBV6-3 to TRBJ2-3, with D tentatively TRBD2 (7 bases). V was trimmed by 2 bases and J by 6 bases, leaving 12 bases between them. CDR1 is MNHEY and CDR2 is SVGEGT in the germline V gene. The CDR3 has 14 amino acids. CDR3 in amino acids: CASSYGGARDTQYF. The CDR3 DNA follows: TGTGCCAGCAGTTACGGGGGGGCCAGGGATACGCAGTATTTT.